The 5 T cell receptor beta chains reported below all come from one sample, sequenced in a study of long-term antiretroviral therapy in people with HIV (dated by TCRdb to about 2022). The immunoSEQ hsTCRB v3.0 assay was used at survey level resolution to sequence the TRB variable region. Sourced from immuneACCESS, this table was stored by TCRdb with only in-frame sequences that have V and J called. A share of the clones is absent; for the studies checked, an unresolved V gene accounts for under half, and the remainder has no known explanation. The sample has tens of thousands of clones on record, approximately 80% of them singletons. The top ten clonotypes cover around 5.8% of the sample. The starting material was unsorted PBMCs, obtained 3.4 years after starting antiretroviral therapy. The receptors originated from a man between 25 and 39 years old with HIV.

The chain has TRBV7-2 and TRBJ2-1; 9 nucleotides match TRBD2. Unmatched junction bases numbered 2, after V lost 0 bases and J lost 5 bases. This CDR3 region has 15 residues. Germline V lookup: CDR1 SGHTA, CDR2 FQGNSA. CDR3 sequence: CASSLAASGNNEQFF. In DNA form, the CDR3 reads TGTGCCAGCAGCTTAGCGGCTAGCGGGAACAATGAGCAGTTCTTC. The complete variable domain, with remaining parts taken from reference TRBV7-2 and TRBJ2-1, reads GAGVSQSPSNKVTEKGKDVELRCDPISGHTALYWYRQSLGQGLEFLIYFQGNSAPDKSGLPSDRFSAERTGGSVSTLTIQRTQQEDSAVYLCASSLAASGNNEQFFGPGTRLTVL.

The chain combines TRBV5-6 with TRBJ2-2; D may correspond to TRBD1 or TRBD2 (6 bases each). Trimming stripped 4 bases from V and 0 bases from J, with 19 bases between. Germline CDR1 and CDR2: SGHDT and YYEEEE. The CDR3 extends over 18 amino acids. The CDR3 nucleotides read TGTGCCAGCAGCAACATGTTTCGGGGGCCCGCGAACACCGGGGAGCTGTTTTTT. Its translation: CASSNMFRGPANTGELFF.

The V call is TRBV10-3, the J call TRBJ2-1; 8 bases match TRBD1. There are 15 residues in the CDR3. The J segment lost 9 bases and the V segment lost 2 bases, leaving 9 bases of the junction unmatched. Per the germline V gene, CDR1 is ENHRY and CDR2 is SYGVKD. For the CDR3, the DNA is TGTGCCATCAGTGAGAGGGCAGGGGGCCAGTTTGAGCAGTTCTTC. This translates into CAISERAGGQFEQFF.

The chain carries TRBV4-2 and TRBJ2-2; TRBD2 matches 8 bases. The CDR3 has 18 residues. The ends lost 0 bases at V and 5 bases at J; junction bases unmatched: 11. In germline, CDR1 is LGHNA, CDR2 YNFKEQ. Written as DNA, the CDR3 is TGTGCCAGCAGCCAAGATCCAAAGAGCGGGGGCGGGACCGGGGAGCTGTTTTTT. Translated: CASSQDPKSGGGTGELFF.

The DNA for the CDR3 is TGTGCCAGCAGCTTAGTCCGGACTAGCGGGAGGGCCTCTTGGGTCGAGCAGTACTTC. It yields the protein CASSLVRTSGRASWVEQYF. The chain couples TRBV7-9 to TRBJ2-7, with TRBD2 identical over 15 bases. The CDR3 covers 19 residues. V dropped 1 base and J dropped 6; count of bases not matched to a gene: 13. Germline V gene lookup returns CDR1 SEHNR and CDR2 FQNEAQ (reference sequence).